The next 26 T cell receptor beta chains were all read from a single sample in a study of blood T cells in healthy people across ages (dated by TCRdb to the mid-2010s). The library relied on 5' RACE. Sequencing was performed on an Illumina HiSeq 2500. A second PCR of about 6 to 11 cycles was run with a J-beta primer mix and a sample-barcoded 5' primer. TCRdb reprocessed the public reads (quality trimming at Q25 with fastp, clone calling with MiXCR) and kept in-frame beta chains. Every entry covers one CDR3 protein and lists the most common genes and DNA from its rows. The sample records about 2 million distinct CDR3 sequences, roughly 52% of which are singletons. The top ten constitute 2% to 2.5% of the sample. Sequencing was carried out using blood. The source of these receptors is a middle-aged woman in good health.

The chain joins TRBV12-3 or TRBV12-4 to TRBJ2-5; 7 positions agree with TRBD1. This CDR3 has 15 residues. J lost 2 bases, V lost 6 bases, and 9 bases had no gene match. CDR3 residues: CASSDYGTEQETQYF. DNA of the CDR3: TGTGCCAGCAGCGACTATGGGACAGAGCAAGAGACCCAGTACTTC.

The gene calls are TRBV29-1 and TRBJ1-4; D might be TRBD1 (5 bases). The CDR3 is 13 amino acids. Deletions cut 6 bases from V and 5 bases from J, with 13 bases between. From germline, CDR1 is SQVTM and CDR2 ANQGSEA. CDR3 sequence: CSVQLGGNEKLFF. In nucleotides, the CDR3 is TGCAGCGTCCAATTGGGGGGGAATGAAAAACTGTTTTTT.

Only a few counts were recorded for this clonotype. This chain connects TRBV10-3 to TRBJ2-5; tentatively, D is TRBD1 (5 bases). From germline, CDR1 is ENHRY and CDR2 SYGVKD. This CDR3 comprises 13 residues. Trimming took off 9 bases at V and 3 bases at J, with 14 bases between the two ends. CDR3 residues: CAIATGLEETQYF. CDR3 coding DNA: TGTGCCATTGCTACAGGTCTGGAAGAGACCCAGTACTTC.

This clonotype was counted between two and nine times. J is TRBJ2-5 and V is TRBV5-5; unclear D gene. In germline, CDR1 is SGHKS, CDR2 YYEKEE (reference sequence). This CDR3 spans 16 amino acids. V dropped 0 bases and J dropped 5 bases, with 17 bases sitting between them. The CDR3 nucleotides are TGTGCCAGCAGCTTGGGGGGTGAACTCCCGAACGAGACCCAGTACTTC. As protein: CASSLGGELPNETQYF.

V is TRBV27 and J is TRBJ2-7, with 10 bases that match TRBD1. CDR1 and CDR2 (germline): MNHEY, SMNVEV (reference sequence). The CDR3 length is 21 residues. V shed 5 bases and J 5 bases; nucleotides not matched to a gene: 27. The CDR3 is CASSPFWPGQGKTRMDHEQYF. CDR3 nucleotide sequence: TGTGCCAGCAGTCCCTTTTGGCCGGGACAGGGGAAAACCCGAATGGACCACGAGCAGTACTTC.

This clonotype was observed a few times. The rearrangement links TRBV7-2 to TRBJ2-7; D is uncertain. V gave up 4 bases and J gave up 6 bases, with 10 bases separating them. The CDR3 is made up of 12 amino acids. CDR1 is SGHTA, CDR2 FQGNSA, per germline. The CDR3 bases are TGTGCCAGCAGCTCATCGGGCACCGAGCAGTACTTC. This translates into CASSSSGTEQYF.

Details on this clonotype: At one boundary the junction diverges from the germline segment, which might be a read error. This chain links TRBV7-2 with TRBJ2-7, with 10 bases that match TRBD2. Looked up from germline, CDR1 is SGHTA and CDR2 is FQGNSA. The CDR3 loop spans 15 amino acids. The CDR3, as DNA: TGTGCAAGCAGCAATCTAGCGGGGGCCTTGTGGGAGCAGTACTTC. Protein: CASSNLAGALWEQYF.

The chain joins TRBV6-1 to TRBJ2-5; D may be TRBD1 (6 bases). The CDR3 is 15 amino acids. CDR1 and CDR2 from the germline V gene are MNHNS and SASEGT. The V and J ends lost 4 bases and 0 bases respectively, with 12 bases between them. The CDR3, as DNA: TGTGCCAGCAGTGCCCCTACAGGGAACCAAGAGACCCAGTACTTC. Its translation is CASSAPTGNQETQYF.

The chain links TRBV6-1 to TRBJ2-7; D is perhaps TRBD1 or TRBD2 (5 bases each). The germline V and J ends were trimmed by 5 bases and 0 bases, with 20 bases remaining between them. This CDR3 contains 17 residues. Germline CDR1 MNHNS, CDR2 SASEGT. CDR3 DNA: TGTGCCAGCAGTCCGCCTTTCGGGACGGCGAGCTCCTACGAGCAGTACTTC. Translating gives CASSPPFGTASSYEQYF.

This sequence joins TRBV7-9 and TRBJ1-1; D might be TRBD1 (5 bases). Trimming pared 2 bases from V and 0 bases from J, leaving 10 bases between. This CDR3 contains 15 residues. Germline V gene data show CDR1 as SEHNR and CDR2 as FQNEAQ (reference sequence). The CDR3 sequence is CASSLFTGVNTEAFF. In DNA form, the CDR3 reads TGTGCCAGCAGCTTATTTACGGGGGTGAACACTGAAGCTTTCTTT.

The chain uses TRBV20-1 and TRBJ2-7; D might be TRBD2 (5 bases). The J call may be incorrect, as the DNA end agrees better with TRBJ2-5. The CDR3 is made up of 12 amino acids. Germline-derived CDR1 and CDR2 are DFQATT and SNEGSKA (reference sequence). The CDR3 spells CSALRVRGTQYF. In DNA form, the CDR3 reads TGCAGTGCTCTGCGGGTCCGAGGGACCCAGTACTTC.

The sample holds a few counts of this clonotype. This chain connects TRBV7-2 to TRBJ2-3; D possibly corresponds to TRBD1 (6 bases). Germline CDR1 SGHTA, CDR2 FQGNSA. The CDR3 covers 16 residues. Trimming removed 1 base at V and 4 bases at J, with 15 bases between. CDR3 protein: CASSLDSGGYSDTQYF. The CDR3 DNA reads as TGTGCCAGCAGCTTAGATTCTGGGGGCTATTCAGATACGCAGTATTTT.

This clonotype has at least ten counts. The gene calls are TRBV12-3 or TRBV12-4 and TRBJ2-7; the D gene is possibly TRBD1 (6 bases). With 6 bases removed from V and 6 bases from J, the gap between germline ends came to 12 bases. This CDR3 spans 12 amino acids. CDR3 DNA sequence: TGTGCCAGCAGCCATACAGGGACCGAGCAGTACTTC. Its protein product is CASSHTGTEQYF.

This clonotype occurred a few times. The genes are TRBV14 and TRBJ1-2, with TRBD1 as a possible D gene (5 bases). Looked up from germline, CDR1 is SGHDN and CDR2 is FVKESK. Trimming pared 3 bases from V and 5 bases from J, leaving 7 bases between. The CDR3 is made up of 12 amino acids. This chain's CDR3 is CASSHGGYGYTF. CDR3 DNA: TGTGCCAGCAGCCACGGGGGGTATGGCTACACCTTC.

The rearrangement uses TRBV29-1 and TRBJ2-3; the D gene is possibly TRBD1 (6 bases). Germline V lookup: CDR1 SQVTM, CDR2 ANQGSEA. Trimming removed 1 base from V and 5 bases from J, with 13 bases in between. This CDR3 region has 14 residues. CDR3 amino acids: CSVEGAGAGDTQYF. As DNA, the CDR3 is TGCAGCGTTGAAGGGGCAGGGGCGGGAGATACGCAGTATTTT.

Turning to this clonotype: Germline and junction disagree at one end, which may indicate a read error. V gene TRBV12-3 or TRBV12-4 combines with J gene TRBJ1-2; unclear D gene. The CDR3 spans 16 residues. The CDR3 sequence is CACSSRRGREDYGYTF. The CDR3 DNA sequence: TGTGCCTGCAGTTCTCGCAGAGGGCGAGAAGACTATGGCTACACCTTC.

This clonotype has a handful of counts. V gene TRBV6-6 combines with J gene TRBJ2-2; perhaps TRBD1 as D (5 bases). This CDR3 has 14 amino acids. Trimming removed 6 bases from V and 2 bases from J, with 10 bases in between. CDR1 MNHNY and CDR2 SVGAGI come from the germline V gene (reference sequence). The CDR3 protein is CASRWGSNTGELFF. The CDR3 DNA reads TGTGCCAGCAGATGGGGCAGCAACACCGGGGAGCTGTTTTTT.

The sample holds a few counts of this clonotype. V and J are TRBV27 and TRBJ2-7; D not certain. The length of the CDR3 is 13 residues. V was shortened by 4 bases and J by 0 bases, with 7 bases between the two germline ends. Germline loops: CDR1 MNHEY, CDR2 SMNVEV (reference sequence). The CDR3 is CASSWQASYEQYF. The CDR3 bases are TGTGCCAGCAGTTGGCAGGCCTCCTACGAGCAGTACTTC.

The sample holds a few counts of this clonotype. The chain recombines TRBV29-1 with TRBJ1-1; D remains ambiguous. V shed 5 bases and J shed 5 bases, with 9 bases lying between them. CDR1 and CDR2 from the germline V gene are SQVTM and ANQGSEA. This CDR3 spans 11 amino acids. For the CDR3, the DNA is TGCAGCGTTCCAAGAGGTACTGAAGCTTTCTTT. Amino acid sequence: CSVPRGTEAFF.

V usage is TRBV24-1 and J usage is TRBJ2-2; unclear D gene. Looked up from germline, CDR1 is KGHDR and CDR2 is SFDVKD. V gave up 0 bases and J gave up 4 bases, with 8 bases separating them. CDR3 length equals 15 residues. CDR3 loop: CATSDLQPSTGELFF. The CDR3 nucleotides read TGTGCCACCAGTGATTTGCAGCCCAGCACCGGGGAGCTGTTTTTT.

J is TRBJ2-1 and V is TRBV24-1; 7 nucleotides agree with TRBD1. V lost 5 bases and J lost 8; bases outside the gene matches: 11. Looked up from germline, CDR1 is KGHDR and CDR2 is SFDVKD. The CDR3 spans 15 residues. CDR3 sequence (DNA): TGTGCCACCAGTGTCCGGGACAGACCTGGGGATGAGCAGTTCTTC. As protein: CATSVRDRPGDEQFF.

This clonotype was seen a few times. The rearrangement uses TRBV29-1 and TRBJ2-1; 9 bases fit TRBD2. Looked up from germline, CDR1 is SQVTM and CDR2 is ANQGSEA. The CDR3 loop spans 15 amino acids. V was pared by 5 bases and J by 5 bases, with 10 bases of the junction left unmatched. The CDR3 sequence is CSVNRRASGDNEQFF. The CDR3 DNA reads TGCAGCGTTAACAGGCGTGCTAGCGGGGACAATGAGCAGTTCTTC.

V usage is TRBV29-1 and J usage is TRBJ2-3; D may be TRBD1 or TRBD2 (5 bases each). The V end lost 4 bases, the J end lost 3 bases, and 11 bases lay between the germline ends. Germline assignment: CDR1 SQVTM and CDR2 ANQGSEA. There are 13 residues in the CDR3. In DNA form, the CDR3 reads TGCAGCGTTGGATGGGGGTCTACAGATACGCAGTATTTT. Its protein is CSVGWGSTDTQYF.

In this sample, this clonotype turned up a few times. The chain couples TRBV7-2 to TRBJ2-3, with TRBD2 matching over 9 bases. With 7 bases clipped from V and 5 bases from J, the junction kept 10 bases outside the gene matches. The CDR3 loop spans 15 amino acids. Germline loops: CDR1 SGHTA, CDR2 FQGNSA. CDR3: CASKLGRGGGDTQYF. In DNA, the CDR3 is TGTGCCAGCAAACTTGGGCGGGGGGGCGGAGATACGCAGTATTTT.

The chain links TRBV29-1 to TRBJ2-7; D possibly corresponds to TRBD1 (5 bases). The assigned J gene may be wrong: the sequence end matches TRBJ2-5 better. This CDR3 contains 12 residues. Germline V gene sequence: CDR1 SQVTM, CDR2 ANQGSEA. The CDR3 DNA reads TGCAGCGTTGCCCAGGGAAGTGGGACCCAGTACTTC. It is translated as CSVAQGSGTQYF.

This rearrangement joins TRBV12-3 or TRBV12-4 to TRBJ2-7; D might be TRBD1 or TRBD2, each matching 7 bases. The CDR3 is 13 amino acids. Trimming pared 6 bases from V and 6 bases from J, leaving 15 bases between. In nucleotides, the CDR3 is TGTGCCAGCAGGACAGGGTGGGGGGGCGAGCAGTACTTC. Translated: CASRTGWGGEQYF.